Listed below are T cell receptor beta chains from one sample, sequenced in a study of T cells in Graves' hyperthyroidism and ophthalmopathy. Using its own MiXCR run on the multiplex PCR reads, TCRdb lists one record per CDR3 protein. The sample gives fewer than 350,000 distinct CDR3 sequences, approximately 19% of which show up once; approximately 37% is in the top ten. The specimen sequenced was blood. These receptors were taken from a man aged 45-65 years with Graves' ophthalmopathy. The CDR3 runs from the conserved cysteine through the conserved F or W. D genes are given only for firm matches. Clone sizes are given selectively: once, few, many, or a class where the clone is expanded.

v_call	clone_size	d_call	cdr3_length	j_call	cdr3_aa	cdr3_nt
TRBV6-1	.	TRBD1	17	TRBJ2-6	CATQPGQGANGANVLTF	TGTGCCACCCAACCGGGACAGGGGGCTAATGGGGCCAACGTCCTGACTTTC
TRBV12-3/TRBV12-4	few	.	15	TRBJ2-5	CASSLGGTGQETQYF	TGTGCCAGCAGTTTGGGCGGGACGGGCCAAGAGACCCAGTACTTC
TRBV15	few	.	13	TRBJ2-1	CATSREVIDEQFF	TGTGCCACCAGCAGAGAAGTTATAGATGAGCAGTTCTTC
TRBV7-9	.	.	17	TRBJ2-1	CASSLRTSRPRYNEQFF	TGTGCCAGCAGCTTAAGAACTAGCAGGCCCAGATACAATGAGCAGTTCTTC
TRBV7-9	many	.	14	TRBJ1-1	CASSLEGSNTEAFF	TGTGCCAGCAGCTTGGAAGGTTCGAACACTGAAGCTTTCTTT
TRBV20-1	many	TRBD2	15	TRBJ2-1	CSARDLAGGHNEQFF	TGCAGTGCTAGAGATCTGGCGGGAGGGCACAATGAGCAGTTCTTC
TRBV20-1	few	TRBD2	15	TRBJ2-7	CSASDSGRADDEQYF	TGCAGTGCTAGTGACAGCGGGAGGGCCGACGACGAGCAGTACTTC
TRBV5-4	.	.	14	TRBJ2-7	CASSPGLVANEQYF	TGTGCCAGCAGCCCGGGGTTGGTAGCTAACGAGCAGTACTTC
TRBV7-2	many	.	14	TRBJ2-1	CASSLGVLGNEQFF	TGTGCCAGCAGCTTAGGTGTTTTGGGCAATGAGCAGTTCTTC
TRBV5-5	once	.	13	TRBJ2-3	CASSLRGEDTQYF	TGTGCCAGCAGCTTGAGGGGAGAAGATACGCAGTATTTT
TRBV30	.	.	16	TRBJ2-3	CAWSGPPSHPTDTQYF	TGTGCCTGGAGTGGTCCCCCTAGCCACCCCACAGATACGCAGTATTTT
TRBV6-1	many	TRBD2	15	TRBJ2-7	CASSEGTSGSYEQYF	TGTGCCAGCAGTGAAGGGACTAGCGGCTCCTACGAGCAGTACTTC
TRBV6-1	few	.	11	TRBJ1-1	CASIVNTEAFF	TGTGCCAGCATAGTGAACACTGAAGCTTTCTTT
TRBV14	many	.	16	TRBJ1-1	CASSQDVTWGVTEAFF	TGTGCCAGCAGCCAAGACGTCACCTGGGGGGTCACTGAAGCTTTCTTT
TRBV5-1	few	.	13	TRBJ1-4	CASRPYQGEKLFF	TGCGCCAGCAGACCCTATCAGGGAGAGAAACTGTTTTTT
TRBV5-1	.	.	14	TRBJ1-2	CASSIDRLHDGYTF	TGCGCCAGCAGCATCGACAGATTGCATGATGGCTACACCTTC
TRBV7-2	.	.	15	TRBJ1-5	CASSSTGSTYQPQHF	TGTGCCAGCAGCTCAACGGGGTCGACTTATCAGCCCCAGCATTTT
TRBV2	many	.	15	TRBJ2-5	CASSLGPLSEETQYF	TGTGCCAGCAGCCTGGGTCCTCTTTCGGAAGAGACCCAGTACTTC
TRBV29-1	.	.	12	TRBJ1-2	CSVEARGGGYTF	TGCAGCGTTGAAGCCAGGGGAGGGGGCTACACCTTC
TRBV24-1	few	.	13	TRBJ2-1	CATGPESYNEQFF	TGTGCCACAGGGCCTGAGTCCTACAATGAGCAGTTCTTC
TRBV27	few	.	15	TRBJ2-7	CASSPGNSGLYEQYF	TGTGCCAGCAGTCCTGGAAATAGCGGACTCTACGAGCAGTACTTC
TRBV27	few	TRBD2	18	TRBJ2-7	CASSLLAGGPSFSYEQYF	TGTGCCAGCAGTCTACTAGCGGGAGGCCCTTCCTTCTCCTACGAGCAGTACTTC
TRBV9	.	TRBD2	16	TRBJ2-3	CASSVGLSGGTDTQYF	TGTGCCAGCAGCGTAGGTCTTAGCGGGGGCACAGATACGCAGTATTTT
TRBV6-1	many	TRBD2	16	TRBJ2-1	CASIITSGRASNEQFF	TGTGCCAGCATTATAACTAGCGGGAGGGCCTCCAATGAGCAGTTCTTC
TRBV19	once	.	15	TRBJ2-2	CASGKQGTFTGELVF	TGTGCCAGTGGCAAACAGGGAACTTTCACCGGGGAGCTGGTTTTT
TRBV6-1	.	.	11	TRBJ2-1	CASRAEYEQFF	TGTGCCAGCAGAGCGGAGTATGAGCAGTTCTTC